Detailed here is one T cell receptor (beta chain). This clone was seen only a few times. Its antigen is not yet known. Base qualities were left out, and no much larger clone turns up one base away. Collaborating institutions collected whole blood in K2EDTA tubes following their own protocols. For TCRbeta analysis, collaborator samples were shipped as frozen whole blood, as isolated PBMCs, or as DNA extracted from either sample type. The immunoSEQ Assay, a bias-controlled multiplex PCR, was used to amplify TCRbeta CDR3 regions from genomic DNA. The paper's data handling went like this. Nucleated cell counts per sample were estimated from amplification of reference gene primers within the assay. Sequence reads were collapsed and filtered to measure the absolute abundance of every unique TCRbeta CDR3 rearrangement. For each sample, productive Simpson clonality was calculated by taking the square root of Simpson's diversity index across productive rearrangements. TCRdb re-hosts the immuneACCESS table, in-frame sequences only. Its copies lack some clones; in the studies checked, an unresolved V gene accounts for under half of them, and the cause for the rest is not known. Clonal size and the V and J genes are those of that table, whereas D and trimming came from the DNA. This sample holds tens of thousands of clones; 80% were observed only once. Approximately 21% of the sample is taken by the ten largest.

This record belongs to a study of blood T cell repertoires in COVID-19 (dated by TCRdb to 2018 to 2021). For the wider study: Collaborator samples came from the United States, Italy and Spain and covered acute and convalescent phases of COVID-19. The material from the prospective study consisted of cDNA or gDNA derived from T cells, B-cell-depleted T cells, or PBMCs. Deeply sampled blood TCRbeta repertoires from subjects exposed to, actively infected with, or recovered from COVID-19 were included in the dataset. A freely available public database, intended as a resource for researchers studying the immune response to SARS-CoV-2, is where the repertoires were released. Samples came from the ongoing ImmuneRACE study (first 160 participants) plus 1,254 subjects from 6 global collaborators. Sample metadata almost always included a de-identified subject ID, COVID-19 status, age in years and sex. Where HLA class I and class II types were available, the types were taken from metadata supplied by the sample provider, not from assay-based typing. What the research found in general, with its limitations: The quantity of clinical and demographic metadata differed by source and by participant and was supplied without curation.

The junction shows trimming of 4 bases on V and 1 base on J, plus 17 bases between the germline ends. CDR1 and CDR2 (GTSNPN, SVGIG) derive from the germline V gene (reference sequence). The CDR3 goes from the cysteine to the phenylalanine over 16 residues. Only the CDR3 DNA stays, 48 bases, in frame from base 1. This TCR derives from an elderly woman with acute or convalescent COVID-19. The chain was built from TRBV30 and TRBJ2-1; 6 matching bases give a weak D call of TRBD2. The sample comprised peripheral blood. The nucleotides are TGTGCCTGGACTCTTTGGGGAGGCCCTTCCTACAATGAGCAGTTCTTC. Its coded protein is CAWTLWGGPSYNEQFF.